This T cell receptor beta chain was captured by sequencing in a study of Ad26.COV2.S vaccination and SARS-CoV-2 variants. The assay was immunoSEQ multiplex PCR, and TCRdb's table has in-frame clones only and misses some. The sample carries nearly 400,000 clones, around 91% recorded once. This sample's treatment: approximately 18 received Ad26.COV2.S at low or high dose, single or two shots; about 5 received placebo; per-sample allocation not given. Day 63 after the first vaccine or placebo injection was the time point for sampling. Ad26 vector vaccine expressed Wuhan-strain SARS-CoV-2 spike. Germline CDR1 and CDR2: LGHDT and YNNKEL (reference sequence). With 1 base removed from V and 8 bases from J, the gap between germline ends came to 23 bases. The CDR3 contains 18 residues.

The sample was peripheral blood, taken in a trial of Ad26.COV2.S vaccine versus placebo. The chain links TRBV3-1 (or the pseudogene TRBV3-2) to TRBJ1-4, with TRBD1 as a possible D gene (5 bases). The receptor's source is a person between 18 and 60 years old who received the Ad26.COV2.S COVID-19 vaccine or a placebo. CDR3 region: CASSQGGHGSDHREKLFF. The DNA for the CDR3 is TGTGCCAGCAGCCAAGGAGGACACGGGTCGGATCATAGGGAAAAACTGTTTTTT.